This T cell receptor (beta chain) was profiled in a study of cytomegalovirus exposure and HLA in healthy donors. General observations from the study: Being productive about 90% or about 30% of the time was typical of most TCR beta V segments in an earlier analysis. Analysis performed later found 16,951 TCR beta sequences associated with HLA alleles at 0.05 false discovery rate. A few chains linked to CMV were shown in vitro to be specific for CMV antigens.

Remarks on this clone: Its antigen is still unknown.

CDR1 is SEHNR and CDR2 is FQNEAQ in the germline V gene (reference sequence). V gave up 3 bases and J gave up 11 bases; unmatched junction bases: 15. The CDR3 is made up of 15 amino acids. At collection, donors were nominally healthy, but unrecorded immune exposures were probable. The PCR employed 60 Vbeta primers together with 13 Jbeta primers. The repertoire was sequenced with immunoSEQ multiplex PCR; TCRdb's copy has only in-frame clones and lacks some. The sample records 200,000 to 250,000 clones, 60% to 80% being singletons. This clonotype was obtained from a woman aged 25 to 39 in good health and CMV-seronegative. This chain uses TRBV7-9 with TRBJ2-5; TRBD2 matches at 7 bases. Sequences were obtained from PBMCs. CDR3 residues: CASSFGEGTLRGQYF. For the CDR3, the DNA is TGTGCCAGCAGCTTTGGGGAGGGCACTCTACGAGGGCAGTACTTC. The full variable domain, with the rest looked up from reference TRBV7-9 and TRBJ2-5, is DTGVSQNPRHKITKRGQNVTFRCDPISEHNRLYWYRQTLGQGPEFLTYFQNEAQLEKSRLLSDRFSAERPKGSFSTLEIQRTEQGDSAMYLCASSFGEGTLRGQYFGPGTRLLVL.